The present entry profiles one T cell receptor (delta chain) with its context. A far larger clone is one base from this, pointing to a likely read error. Other nucleotide sequences from this sample produce the same CDR3. The record originates from a study of γδ T cells in repeated Plasmodium falciparum infection. Study as a whole: Malaria-naive adults were infected with P. falciparum NF54 four times over roughly 640 days.

Flow sorting of PBMC yielded separate Vgamma9/Vdelta2+ and Vdelta2-negative gammadelta T cell populations for bulk repertoire analysis. Germline V lookup: CDR1 TSWWSYY, CDR2 QGS. The CDR3 spans 21 residues. TCRdb called clones anew from the multiplex PCR reads with CATT. The table includes about 51,000 delta-chain clones, more than 1.5% detected once. Sequencing was performed on gamma-delta T cells from blood. The receptor was isolated from a pool of human donors (malaria-infected and uninfected, not separated). V gene TRDV1 combines with J gene TRDJ1; 12 bases line up with TRDD3. TCRdb gives no J gene; it was assigned here by matching the DNA to germline. CDR3 protein: CALGSCLPYWGIPRYTDKLIF. The CDR3 DNA follows: TGTGCTCTTGGGTCCTGCCTGCCGTACTGGGGGATACCACGTTACACCGACAAACTCATCTTT.